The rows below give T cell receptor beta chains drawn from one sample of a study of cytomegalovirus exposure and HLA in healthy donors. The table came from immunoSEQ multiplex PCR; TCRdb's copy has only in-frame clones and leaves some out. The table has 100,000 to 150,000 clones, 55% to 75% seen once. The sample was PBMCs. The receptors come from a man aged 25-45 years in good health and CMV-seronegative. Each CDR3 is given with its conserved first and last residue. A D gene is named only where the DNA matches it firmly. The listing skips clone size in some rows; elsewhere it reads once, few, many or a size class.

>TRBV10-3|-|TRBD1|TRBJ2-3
TGTGCCGCCCAAAGGCCGGGACAGGGATCGGATACGCAGTATTTT
CAAQRPGQGSDTQYF
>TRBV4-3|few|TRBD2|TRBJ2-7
TGCGCCAGCAGCCAAGAACGGGGGGATGCCTACGAGCAGTACTTC
CASSQERGDAYEQYF
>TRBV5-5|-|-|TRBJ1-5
TGTGCCAGCAGCTTGCAGGGGATGAGTCAGCCCCAGCATTTT
CASSLQGMSQPQHF
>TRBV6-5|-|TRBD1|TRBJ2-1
TGTGCCAGCAGCCTCGGGACAGGCCCCTACAATGAGCAGTTCTTC
CASSLGTGPYNEQFF
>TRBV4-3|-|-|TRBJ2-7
TGCGCCAGCAGCCCTTCGGGACTCGTGGAGCAGTACTTC
CASSPSGLVEQYF
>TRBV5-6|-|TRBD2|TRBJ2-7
TGTGCCAGCAGCTTTGAATCCGGGGGGTACTTGCGGGAGCAGTACTTC
CASSFESGGYLREQYF
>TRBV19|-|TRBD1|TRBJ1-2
TGTGCCAGTAGAATGACAGGGTCGCACTATGGCTACACCTTC
CASRMTGSHYGYTF
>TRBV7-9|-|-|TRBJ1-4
TGTGCCAGCAGCTCCTTAAACTCGCAACTGTTTTTT
CASSSLNSQLFF
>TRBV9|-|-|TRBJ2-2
TGTGCCAGCAGCGTATCCAGGGGGGAGCCGAACACCGGGGAGCTGTTTTTT
CASSVSRGEPNTGELFF
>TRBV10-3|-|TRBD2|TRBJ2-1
TGTGCCATCGGGCCTAGCGGGAATGAGCAGTTCTTC
CAIGPSGNEQFF
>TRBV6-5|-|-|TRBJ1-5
TGTGCCAGCAGTTTAGACAGCAGGCAGCCCCAGCATTTT
CASSLDSRQPQHF
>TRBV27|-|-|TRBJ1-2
TGTGCCAGCAGTTTATACGGCTATGGCTACACCTTC
CASSLYGYGYTF
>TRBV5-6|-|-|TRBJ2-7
TGTGCCAGCAGCTCCCTTAGCTACGAGCAGTACTTC
CASSSLSYEQYF
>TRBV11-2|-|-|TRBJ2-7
TGTGCCAGCAGCTTAGCTAGATTGAACGAGCAGTACTTC
CASSLARLNEQYF
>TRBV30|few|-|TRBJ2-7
TGTGCCTGGAGGATTTTGGGGACTCGGGAGCAGTACTTC
CAWRILGTREQYF
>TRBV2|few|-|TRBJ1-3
TGTGCCACTACAAGGACATTAGGAAACACCATATATTTT
CATTRTLGNTIYF
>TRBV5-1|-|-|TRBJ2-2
TGCGCCAGCACCATACAGGGTAGCACCGGGGAGCTGTTTTTT
CASTIQGSTGELFF
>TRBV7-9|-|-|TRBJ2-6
TGTTCCAGCAGCTTAGACACAGATTCCTCTGGGGCCAACGTCCTGACTTTC
CSSSLDTDSSGANVLTF
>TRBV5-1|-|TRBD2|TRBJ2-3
TGCGCCAGCAGCTTGCAACGGGGGGGCCGGTCAGATACGCAGTATTTT
CASSLQRGGRSDTQYF
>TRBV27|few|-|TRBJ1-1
TGTGCCAGCAGTCCCTATTCAATGAACACTGAAGCTTTCTTT
CASSPYSMNTEAFF
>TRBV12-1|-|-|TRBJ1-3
TGTGCCAGCAGCCCGACCGGGGGACAGGGGGGTTGCCTGGCTGGAAACACCATATATTTT
CASSPTGGQGGCLAGNTIYF
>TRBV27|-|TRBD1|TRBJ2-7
TGTGCCAGCAAATTCAAAGGACAGGGGGACTCCTACGAGCAGTACTTC
CASKFKGQGDSYEQYF
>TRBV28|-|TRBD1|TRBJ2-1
TGTGCCAGCAGTCCCCCCGGGACAGAGACCTACAATGAGCAGTTCTTC
CASSPPGTETYNEQFF
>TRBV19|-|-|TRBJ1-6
TGTGCCAGTAGTATCTCGGTGCGACCCAGGGTACCTTCACCCCTCCACTTT
CASSISVRPRVPSPLHF
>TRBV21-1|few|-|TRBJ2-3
TGTGCCAGCAGCAAACCTAGACAGGGGGCCCTCACAGATACGCAGTATTTT
CASSKPRQGALTDTQYF
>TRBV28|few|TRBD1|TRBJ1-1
TGTGCCAGCACCTTAGACAGGGCGATTGAAGCTTTCTTT
CASTLDRAIEAFF
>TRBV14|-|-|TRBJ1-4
TGTGCCAGCAGCCGCGGACAGAATGAAAAACTGTTTTTT
CASSRGQNEKLFF
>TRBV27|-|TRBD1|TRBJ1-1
TGTGCCAGCAGTTTGCGACAGGGAACTGAAGCTTTCTTT
CASSLRQGTEAFF
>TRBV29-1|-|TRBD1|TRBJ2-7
TGCAGCGTAGGGACAGGAGTCTACGAGCAGTACTTC
CSVGTGVYEQYF
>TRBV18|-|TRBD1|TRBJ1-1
TGTGCCAGCTCACCGGGCCCAGGGGGAACTGAAGCTTTCTTT
CASSPGPGGTEAFF
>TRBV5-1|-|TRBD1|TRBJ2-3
TGCGCCAGCAGCTTGGAAGGGGGCGTGGGGGGCACAGATACGCAGTATTTT
CASSLEGGVGGTDTQYF